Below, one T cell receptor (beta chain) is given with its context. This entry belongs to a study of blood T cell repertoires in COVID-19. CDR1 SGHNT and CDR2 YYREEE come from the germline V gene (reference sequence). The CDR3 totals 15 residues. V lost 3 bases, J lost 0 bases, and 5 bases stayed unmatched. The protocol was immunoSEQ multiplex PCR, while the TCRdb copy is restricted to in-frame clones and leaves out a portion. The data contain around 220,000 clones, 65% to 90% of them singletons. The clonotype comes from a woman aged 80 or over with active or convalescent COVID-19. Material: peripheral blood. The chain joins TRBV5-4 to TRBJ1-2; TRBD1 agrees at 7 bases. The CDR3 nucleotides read TGTGCCAGCAGCTGGGAGACAGGGCCTAACTATGGCTACACCTTC. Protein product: CASSWETGPNYGYTF.